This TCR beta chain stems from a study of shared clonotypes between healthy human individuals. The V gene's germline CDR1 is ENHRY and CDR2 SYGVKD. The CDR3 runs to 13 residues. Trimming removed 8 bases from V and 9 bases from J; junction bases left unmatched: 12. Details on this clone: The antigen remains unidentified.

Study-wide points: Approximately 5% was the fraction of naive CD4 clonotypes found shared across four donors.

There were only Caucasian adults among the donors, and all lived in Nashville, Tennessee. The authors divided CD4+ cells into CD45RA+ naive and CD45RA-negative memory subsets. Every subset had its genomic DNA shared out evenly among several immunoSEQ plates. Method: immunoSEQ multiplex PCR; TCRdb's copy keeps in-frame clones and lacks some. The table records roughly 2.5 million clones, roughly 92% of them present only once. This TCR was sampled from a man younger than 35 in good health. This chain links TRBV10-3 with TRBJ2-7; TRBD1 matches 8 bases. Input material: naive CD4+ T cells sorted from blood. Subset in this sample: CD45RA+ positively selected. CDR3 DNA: TGTGCCATCGCCCCGGGGACAGGTCCCGGGCAGTACTTC. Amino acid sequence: CAIAPGTGPGQYF.